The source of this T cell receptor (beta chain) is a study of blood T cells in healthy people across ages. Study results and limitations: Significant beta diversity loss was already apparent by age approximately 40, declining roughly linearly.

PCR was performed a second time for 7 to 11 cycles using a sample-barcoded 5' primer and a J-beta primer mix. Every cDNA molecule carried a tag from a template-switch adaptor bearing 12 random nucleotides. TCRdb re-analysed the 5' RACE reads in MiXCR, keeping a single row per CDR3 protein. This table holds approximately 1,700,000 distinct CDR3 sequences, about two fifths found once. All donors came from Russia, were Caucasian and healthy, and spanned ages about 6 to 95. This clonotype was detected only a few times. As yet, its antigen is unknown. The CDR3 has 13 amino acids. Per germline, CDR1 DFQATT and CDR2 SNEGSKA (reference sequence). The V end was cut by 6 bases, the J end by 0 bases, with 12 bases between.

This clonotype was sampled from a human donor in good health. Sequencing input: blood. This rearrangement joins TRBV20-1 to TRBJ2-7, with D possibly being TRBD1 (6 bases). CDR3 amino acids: CSAKTGPSYEQYF. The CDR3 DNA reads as TGCAGTGCGAAGACAGGACCCTCCTACGAGCAGTACTTC.